The 22 T cell receptor beta chains below come from one sample, sequenced in a study of blood T cell repertoires in COVID-19. The table came from immunoSEQ multiplex PCR; TCRdb's copy has only in-frame clones and leaves some out. Of about 100,000 clones listed, roughly nine tenths are singletons. The sequencing sample was made of peripheral blood. These receptor sequences come from a man aged 60 to 69 with acute or convalescent COVID-19.

The chain links TRBV7-8 to TRBJ1-1; tentatively, D is TRBD1 (5 bases). CDR3 length: 13 amino acids. CDR1 and CDR2 from the germline V gene are SGHVS and FQNEAQ. V lost 2 bases to trimming and J lost 4 bases, with 8 bases between them. CDR3 in DNA: TGTGCCAGCAGCTTAACAGGACCCACTGAAGCTTTCTTT. Its protein is CASSLTGPTEAFF. Drawing the rest from reference TRBV7-8 and TRBJ1-1, the complete variable domain is GAGVSQSPRYKVAKRGQDVALRCDPISGHVSLFWYQQALGQGPEFLTYFQNEAQLDKSGLPSDRFFAERPEGSVSTLKIQRTQQEDSAVYLCASSLTGPTEAFFGQGTRLTVV.

The CDR3 protein is CASSLNVAGGKRSYNEQFF. Here the CDR3 DNA reads TGTGCCAGCAGCTTAAATGTAGCGGGAGGTAAACGTTCCTACAATGAGCAGTTCTTC. This chain connects TRBV5-8 to TRBJ2-1, with TRBD2 identical over 10 bases. V shed 2 bases and J 1 base; nucleotides not matched to a gene: 12. The CDR3 extends over 19 amino acids. Germline CDR1 reads SGHTS; CDR2 reads YDEGEE. Full variable domain (outside the CDR3, taken from reference TRBV5-8 and TRBJ2-1): EAGVTQSPTHLIKTRGQQATLRCSPISGHTSVYWYQQALGLGLQFLLWYDEGEERNRGNFPPRFSGRQFPNYSSELNVNALELEDSALYLCASSLNVAGGKRSYNEQFFGPGTRLTVL.

This chain connects TRBV5-4 to TRBJ2-7; D is perhaps TRBD2 (6 bases). V was shortened by 0 bases and J by 2 bases, with 9 bases between the two germline ends. CDR1 and CDR2 from the germline V gene are SGHNT and YYREEE (reference sequence). This CDR3 is 14 amino acids long. CDR3: CASSLAGSAYEQYF. In DNA, the CDR3 is TGTGCCAGCAGCTTGGCCGGGAGTGCCTACGAGCAGTACTTC.

This chain connects TRBV2 to TRBJ2-2; 9 nucleotides agree with TRBD2. Germline V gene lookup returns CDR1 SNHLY and CDR2 FYNNEI. V lost 5 bases to trimming and J lost 0 bases; unmatched junction nucleotides: 1. The CDR3 length is 15 residues. The CDR3 spells CASSWTSANTGELFF. For the CDR3, the DNA is TGTGCCAGCAGTTGGACTAGCGCGAACACCGGGGAGCTGTTTTTT. Using reference TRBV2 and TRBJ2-2 for the parts outside the CDR3, the full variable domain is EPEVTQTPSHQVTQMGQEVILRCVPISNHLYFYWYRQILGQKVEFLVSFYNNEISEKSEIFDDQFSVERPDGSNFTLKIRSTKLEDSAMYFCASSWTSANTGELFFGEGSRLTVL.

The rearrangement joins TRBV3-1 (or the pseudogene TRBV3-2) to TRBJ2-7; 8 positions match TRBD1. With 5 bases clipped from V and 0 bases from J, the junction kept 6 bases outside the gene matches. In germline, CDR1 is LGHDT, CDR2 YNNKEL (reference sequence). This CDR3 contains 15 residues. The CDR3 here is CASSYGQGVSYEQYF. In nucleotides, the CDR3 is TGTGCCAGCAGCTACGGACAGGGAGTCTCCTACGAGCAGTACTTC.

This clone was observed a few times. The rearrangement links TRBV15 to TRBJ2-3, with TRBD1 identical over 10 bases. Trimming at V came to 5 bases and at J to 0 bases, leaving 5 bases not matched to a gene. The germline V gene has CDR1 LNHNV and CDR2 YYDKDF (reference sequence). This CDR3 region has 16 residues. The CDR3 coding sequence is TGTGCCACCAGCGCTCGACAGGGGGCCAGCACAGATACGCAGTATTTT. Its translation is CATSARQGASTDTQYF.

The count of this clone is one. The rearrangement joins TRBV4-1 to TRBJ1-6; 9 nucleotides line up with TRBD1. Per germline, CDR1 MGHRA and CDR2 YSYEKL. This CDR3 spans 16 amino acids. Unmatched junction bases numbered 10, after V lost 3 bases and J lost 10 bases. The CDR3 here is CASSQDQGGTGSPLHF. For the CDR3, the DNA is TGCGCCAGCAGCCAGGACCAGGGGGGGACAGGGTCACCCCTCCACTTT.

The rearrangement uses TRBV27 and TRBJ1-1, with D possibly being TRBD1 (5 bases). From germline, CDR1 is MNHEY and CDR2 SMNVEV (reference sequence). Trimming took 3 bases from V and 1 from J, leaving 12 bases between them. The CDR3 consists of 15 residues. The DNA of the CDR3 is TGTGCCAGCAGTTTGGCAGGGATAGCGAACACTGAAGCTTTCTTT. This codes for CASSLAGIANTEAFF.

The chain couples TRBV7-9 to TRBJ2-3, with 10 bases identical to TRBD2. This CDR3 has 13 residues. V shed 6 bases, J shed 5 bases, and the junction held 2 bases outside the gene matches. CDR1 and CDR2 (germline): SEHNR, FQNEAQ (reference sequence). CDR3 amino acids: CASRAGGVDTQYF. CDR3 sequence (DNA): TGTGCCAGCAGAGCGGGAGGGGTAGATACGCAGTATTTT.

This clone was seen only once. The chain couples TRBV11-2 to TRBJ2-7; D gene ambiguous. Germline V gives CDR1 SGHAT, CDR2 FQNNGV. The germline V and J ends were trimmed by 5 bases and 6 bases, with 11 bases remaining between them. This CDR3 contains 12 residues. Here the CDR3 DNA reads TGTGCCAGCAGCACTTTCCTCCTCGAGCAGTACTTC. It codes for CASSTFLLEQYF.

The chain employs TRBV6-6 and TRBJ1-1, with TRBD1 identical over 7 bases. The CDR3 totals 15 residues. V lost 6 bases to trimming and J lost 0 bases; unmatched junction nucleotides: 7. The germline CDR1 and CDR2 sequences are MNHNY and SVGAGI (reference sequence). CDR3 nucleotides: TGTGCCAGCAGAATACAGGGGACCATGAACACTGAAGCTTTCTTT. This sequence encodes CASRIQGTMNTEAFF.

The V call is TRBV7-2, the J call TRBJ1-2; 9 bases are shared with TRBD1. From germline, CDR1 is SGHTA and CDR2 FQGNSA. The CDR3 totals 15 residues. V shed 3 bases, J shed 5 bases, and the junction held 7 bases outside the gene matches. This CDR3 is CASSFPPGTGYGYTF. The CDR3 DNA sequence: TGTGCCAGCAGCTTTCCACCCGGGACAGGGTATGGCTACACCTTC.

CDR3 amino acids: CASSLGTSGYNEQFF. Here the CDR3 DNA reads TGTGCCAGCAGCCTCGGGACTAGCGGTTACAATGAGCAGTTCTTC. The genes are TRBV5-4 and TRBJ2-1; 11 bases align to TRBD2. Germline CDR1 reads SGHNT; CDR2 reads YYREEE (reference sequence). After removal of 4 bases from V and 4 bases from J, the junction contained 4 bases not matched to a gene. This CDR3 spans 15 amino acids. Full variable domain (missing parts from reference TRBV5-4 and TRBJ2-1): ETGVTQSPTHLIKTRGQQVTLRCSSQSGHNTVSWYQQALGQGPQFIFQYYREEENGRGNFPPRFSGLQFPNYSSELNVNALELDDSALYLCASSLGTSGYNEQFFGPGTRLTVL.

The V call is TRBV28, the J call TRBJ2-7; D gene uncertain. Germline V gives CDR1 MDHEN, CDR2 SYDVKM. Trimming stripped 2 bases from V and 2 bases from J, with 10 bases between. CDR3 length: 14 residues. The DNA of the CDR3 is TGTGCCAGCAGTTTACATCACAGACCCTACGAGCAGTACTTC. Encoded protein: CASSLHHRPYEQYF.

The genes are TRBV5-1 and TRBJ2-5; 8 bases match TRBD1. Germline CDR1 SGHRS, CDR2 YFSETQ. The CDR3 totals 14 residues. The V gene end was trimmed by 3 bases and the J gene end by 5 bases; junction bases not matched to a gene: 6. The CDR3 DNA reads as TGCGCCAGCAGCTACGGACAGGGCAGGGAGACCCAGTACTTC. Amino acids: CASSYGQGRETQYF.

Written as DNA, the CDR3 is TGTGCCAGCAGTGACTCGGGACGGGACTCCCAACAGCCGTTCTTC. Its protein is CASSDSGRDSQQPFF. The V and J genes are TRBV2 and TRBJ2-1; possibly TRBD2 for D (6 bases). The V gene lost 3 bases and the J gene lost 15 bases, with 24 bases spanning the gap. Germline V gene sequence: CDR1 SNHLY, CDR2 FYNNEI. The CDR3 loop spans 15 amino acids. The variable domain in full, with the rest retrieved from reference TRBV2 and TRBJ2-1, is EPEVTQTPSHQVTQMGQEVILRCVPISNHLYFYWYRQILGQKVEFLVSFYNNEISEKSEIFDDQFSVERPDGSNFTLKIRSTKLEDSAMYFCASSDSGRDSQQPFFGPGTRLTVL.

This chain joins TRBV18 and TRBJ1-6; 8 bases are a match to TRBD1. CDR1 and CDR2 from the germline V gene are KGHSH and LQKENI. Unmatched junction bases numbered 6, after V lost 3 bases and J lost 8 bases. The CDR3 has 15 residues. CDR3 sequence: CASSPATGGDSPLHF. In DNA, the CDR3 is TGTGCCAGCTCACCCGCTACAGGGGGAGATTCACCCCTCCACTTT. Using reference TRBV18 and TRBJ1-6 for the parts outside the CDR3, the full variable domain is NAGVMQNPRHLVRRRGQEARLRCSPMKGHSHVYWYRQLPEEGLKFMVYLQKENIIDESGMPKERFSAEFPKEGPSILRIQQVVRGDSAAYFCASSPATGGDSPLHFGNGTRLTVT.

V is TRBV2 and J is TRBJ2-3; D call uncertain. The CDR3 consists of 12 residues. Trimming shortened V by 8 bases and J by 3 bases, and 9 bases separated the two germline ends. CDR1 and CDR2 (germline): SNHLY, FYNNEI. CDR3 DNA sequence: TGTGCCAGCGAACAGTGGACAGATACGCAGTATTTT. Translated: CASEQWTDTQYF.

The CDR3 reads CASSLYRSTEAFF. The CDR3 DNA reads TGTGCCAGCAGCCTCTATAGGAGCACTGAAGCTTTCTTT. The chain uses TRBV3-1 (or the pseudogene TRBV3-2) and TRBJ1-1; D ambiguous. Per germline, CDR1 LGHDT and CDR2 YNNKEL (reference sequence). Deletions cut 4 bases from V and 4 bases from J, with 10 bases between. This CDR3 comprises 13 residues.

The gene calls are TRBV7-2 and TRBJ2-5, with D perhaps matching TRBD2 (5 bases). Germline V gene sequence: CDR1 SGHTA, CDR2 FQGNSA. CDR3 length: 17 amino acids. Trimming left V 0 bases short and J 7 bases short, with 21 bases between. In DNA form, the CDR3 reads TGTGCCAGCAGCTTAGCGAGCGGCCGGAACCCCCCAGGGACCCAGTACTTC. This gives the protein CASSLASGRNPPGTQYF. The whole variable domain, filled in from reference TRBV7-2 and TRBJ2-5, reads GAGVSQSPSNKVTEKGKDVELRCDPISGHTALYWYRQSLGQGLEFLIYFQGNSAPDKSGLPSDRFSAERTGGSVSTLTIQRTQQEDSAVYLCASSLASGRNPPGTQYFGPGTRLLVL.

The chain uses TRBV7-9 and TRBJ2-2, with 10 bases fitting TRBD2. Germline V gene data show CDR1 as SEHNR and CDR2 as FQNEAQ (reference sequence). V lost 1 base, J lost 5 bases, and 4 bases stayed unmatched. The CDR3 has 16 amino acids. The CDR3 loop reads CASSLERTSGTGELFF. CDR3 nucleotides: TGTGCCAGCAGCTTAGAGCGGACTAGCGGTACCGGGGAGCTGTTTTTT.

DNA of the CDR3: TGTGCCAGCAGCTTCCTGGGCTCCTCTAGCACAGATACGCAGTATTTT. Translation gives CASSFLGSSSTDTQYF. The chain joins TRBV27 to TRBJ2-3; no firm D call. This CDR3 spans 16 amino acids. The germline gives CDR1 MNHEY, CDR2 SMNVEV (reference sequence). V dropped 6 bases and J dropped 0 bases, with 16 bases sitting between them.